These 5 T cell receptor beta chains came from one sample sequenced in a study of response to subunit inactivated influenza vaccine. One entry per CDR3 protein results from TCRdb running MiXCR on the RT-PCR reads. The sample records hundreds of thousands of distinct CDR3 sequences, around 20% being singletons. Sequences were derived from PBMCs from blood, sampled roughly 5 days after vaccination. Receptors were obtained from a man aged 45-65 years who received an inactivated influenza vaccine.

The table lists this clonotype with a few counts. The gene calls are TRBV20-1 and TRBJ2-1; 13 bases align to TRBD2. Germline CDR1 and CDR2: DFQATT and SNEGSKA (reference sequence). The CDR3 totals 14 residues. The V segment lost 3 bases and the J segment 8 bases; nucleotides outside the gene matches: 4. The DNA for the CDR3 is TGCAGTGCTAGCGGACTAGCGGGAGTCGATGAGCAGTTCTTC. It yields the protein CSASGLAGVDEQFF.

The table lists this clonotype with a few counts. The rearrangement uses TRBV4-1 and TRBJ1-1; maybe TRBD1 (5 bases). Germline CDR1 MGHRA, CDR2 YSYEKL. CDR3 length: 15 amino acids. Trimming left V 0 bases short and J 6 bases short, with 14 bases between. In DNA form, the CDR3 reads TGCGCCAGCAGCCAAGAGGTGTCCAGGGTGGCTGAAGCTTTCTTT. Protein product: CASSQEVSRVAEAFF.

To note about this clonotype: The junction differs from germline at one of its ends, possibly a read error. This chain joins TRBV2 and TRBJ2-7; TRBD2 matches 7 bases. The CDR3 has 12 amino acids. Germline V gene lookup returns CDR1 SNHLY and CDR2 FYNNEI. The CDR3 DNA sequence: TGTGCCAGCAGGATCAATCCCGGGGGGTACGCGTTC. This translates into CASRINPGGYAF.

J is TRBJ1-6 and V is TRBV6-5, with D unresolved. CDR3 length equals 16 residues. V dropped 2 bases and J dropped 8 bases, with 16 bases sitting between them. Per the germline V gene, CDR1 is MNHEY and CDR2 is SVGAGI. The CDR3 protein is CASSYSVLVLDSPLHF. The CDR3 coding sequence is TGTGCCAGCAGTTACAGTGTCTTGGTGTTGGATTCACCCCTCCACTTT.

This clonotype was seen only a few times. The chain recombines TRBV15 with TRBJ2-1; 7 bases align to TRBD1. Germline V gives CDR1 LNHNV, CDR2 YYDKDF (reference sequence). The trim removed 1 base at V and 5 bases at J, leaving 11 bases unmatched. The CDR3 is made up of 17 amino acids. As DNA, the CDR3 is TGTGCCACCAGCAGAGTACCTAGGAGACAGGGAAACAATGAGCAGTTCTTC. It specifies CATSRVPRRQGNNEQFF.